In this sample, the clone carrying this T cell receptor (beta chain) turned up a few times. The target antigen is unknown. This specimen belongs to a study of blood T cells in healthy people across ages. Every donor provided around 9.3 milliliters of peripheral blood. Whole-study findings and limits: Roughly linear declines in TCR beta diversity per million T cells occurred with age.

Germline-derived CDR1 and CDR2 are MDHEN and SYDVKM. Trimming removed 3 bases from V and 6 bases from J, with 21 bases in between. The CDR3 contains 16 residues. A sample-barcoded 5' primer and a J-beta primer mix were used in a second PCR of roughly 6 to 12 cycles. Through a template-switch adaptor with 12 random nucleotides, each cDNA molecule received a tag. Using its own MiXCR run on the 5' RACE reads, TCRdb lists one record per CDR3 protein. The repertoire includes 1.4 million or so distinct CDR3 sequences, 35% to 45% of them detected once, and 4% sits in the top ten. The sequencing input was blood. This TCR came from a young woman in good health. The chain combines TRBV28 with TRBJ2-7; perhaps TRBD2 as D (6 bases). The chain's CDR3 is CASSFIIGPGSPEQYF. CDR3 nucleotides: TGTGCCAGCAGTTTCATCATCGGGCCCGGGAGCCCCGAGCAGTACTTC.